This T cell receptor (beta chain) was sequenced during a study of blood T cell repertoires in COVID-19. Study-level information: PBMCs, B-cell-depleted T cells, or T cells provided the cDNA or gDNA that made up the material.

The CDR3 has 14 residues. Trimming took 3 bases from V and 4 from J; bases not matched to a gene: 4. Germline V gives CDR1 MNHEY, CDR2 SMNVEV (reference sequence). Under the authors' procedure: Amplification of reference gene primers was used by the study to estimate nucleated cell counts. The method was immunoSEQ multiplex PCR; TCRdb's version includes in-frame clones alone and lacks a portion of them. That table supplies the V and J calls and clone size; D and trimming were determined from the DNA. The sample has 110,000 to 150,000 clones, about 83% seen once. The sequenced sample consisted of peripheral blood. The TCR comes from a middle-aged woman with acute or convalescent COVID-19. J is TRBJ1-1 and V is TRBV27, with 8 bases matching TRBD1. Here the CDR3 DNA reads TGTGCCAGCAGTTTTACAGGGGGTATCACTGAAGCTTTCTTT. Protein sequence: CASSFTGGITEAFF.